These 29 T cell receptor beta chains were sequenced from one sample in a study of CD8 T cells in ankylosing spondylitis (dated by TCRdb to about 2017). The library was generated by 5' RACE. The run used an Illumina HiSeq 2500. The public reads were quality trimmed at Q25 with fastp and then assembled into clones with MiXCR by TCRdb, keeping productive beta chains. Each record represents a unique CDR3 protein, reported with the most common genes and DNA among its rows. For this sample there are roughly 180,000 distinct CDR3 sequences; 10% to 15% appear just once. Approximately 9.9% of the sample comes from the top ten. The sequencing sample was made of blood, either unsorted or a sorted T cell fraction (not recorded which). These TCRs come from a female donor with ankylosing spondylitis or in good health (not recorded which).

This clonotype was picked up a small number of times. This chain joins TRBV5-6 and TRBJ2-1; TRBD1 agrees at 9 bases. The CDR3 is 19 residues long. V lost 1 base to trimming and J lost 4 bases; unmatched junction nucleotides: 15. Germline V gene data show CDR1 as SGHDT and CDR2 as YYEEEE. This chain's CDR3 is CASSLKPGLNRGLYNEQFF. In DNA, the CDR3 is TGTGCCAGCAGCTTGAAACCAGGACTAAACAGGGGGCTTTACAATGAGCAGTTCTTC.

This clonotype was counted many times. The V call is TRBV11-1, the J call TRBJ2-7, with 8 nucleotides matching TRBD2. Germline V gene sequence: CDR1 SGHAT, CDR2 FQDESV (reference sequence). The V segment lost 0 bases and the J segment 6 bases; nucleotides outside the gene matches: 4. The CDR3 spans 14 residues. CDR3 amino acids: CASSLAAGVGEQYF. The CDR3 coding sequence is TGTGCCAGCAGCTTAGCAGCGGGAGTGGGCGAGCAGTACTTC.

This clonotype occurred many times. The chain joins TRBV20-1 to TRBJ2-1; 7 bases map to TRBD1. This CDR3 has 16 amino acids. The germline gives CDR1 DFQATT, CDR2 SNEGSKA (reference sequence). V dropped 4 bases and J dropped 5; count of bases not matched to a gene: 14. As DNA, the CDR3 is TGCAGTGCTATAACCCCGACAGGGAAAGGGAACAATGAGCAGTTCTTC. Its translation: CSAITPTGKGNNEQFF.

This clonotype has a count of ten or more. The chain links TRBV6-5 to TRBJ2-1, with a tentative D call TRBD2 (6 bases). There are 16 residues in the CDR3. The germline V gene encodes CDR1 MNHEY and CDR2 SVGAGI. The germline V and J ends were trimmed by 2 bases and 0 bases, with 11 bases remaining between them. Here the CDR3 reads CASSYGGANSYNEQFF. CDR3 DNA sequence: TGTGCCAGCAGTTACGGAGGGGCTAACTCCTACAATGAGCAGTTCTTC.

This clonotype was seen ten or more times. This chain joins TRBV20-1 and TRBJ1-2; a possible D gene is TRBD1 (5 bases). Trimming removed 5 bases at V and 8 bases at J, with 15 bases between. From germline, CDR1 is DFQATT and CDR2 SNEGSKA (reference sequence). This CDR3 contains 12 residues. This chain's CDR3 is CSAPTGTLGYTF. The DNA for the CDR3 is TGCAGTGCTCCAACCGGGACTCTGGGCTACACCTTC.

This clonotype was found many times. The chain recombines TRBV7-2 with TRBJ2-7; D is perhaps TRBD1 (6 bases). The CDR3 length is 14 residues. The ends were cut back, 3 bases at V and 2 bases at J, with 11 bases in the middle. The V gene's germline CDR1 is SGHTA and CDR2 FQGNSA. CDR3 amino acids: CASSFAQGPYEQYF. The CDR3 DNA sequence: TGTGCCAGCAGCTTTGCACAGGGTCCCTACGAGCAGTACTTC.

This clonotype was seen many times. This sequence joins TRBV6-2 or TRBV6-3 and TRBJ2-1; 11 nucleotides match TRBD2. The CDR3 loop spans 14 amino acids. Germline values: CDR1 MNHEY, CDR2 SVGEGT. Trimming at V came to 7 bases and at J to 6 bases, leaving 5 bases not matched to a gene. The CDR3: CASTPGTSGNEQFF. For the CDR3, the DNA is TGTGCCAGCACCCCCGGGACTAGCGGCAATGAGCAGTTCTTC.

In this sample, this clonotype turned up many times. In DNA, the CDR3 is TGTGCCAGCAGCTTGGGAGCGGGACCATACGAGCAGTACTTC. It is translated as CASSLGAGPYEQYF. The chain links TRBV12-3 or TRBV12-4 to TRBJ2-7; 7 bases map to TRBD2. The CDR3 spans 14 residues. The junction had 9 bases not matched to a gene; V was cut back by 6 bases and J by 4 bases.

This clonotype was recorded a few times. V is TRBV4-3 and J is TRBJ2-1; possible D gene TRBD1, 7 bases. The CDR3 runs to 15 residues. Germline loops: CDR1 LGHNA, CDR2 YSLEER. Deletions cut 0 bases from V and 7 bases from J, with 13 bases between. The CDR3 nucleotides read TGCGCCAGCAGCCAAGAGCCCCAGGGGGGAAATGAGCAGTTCTTC. This encodes CASSQEPQGGNEQFF.

This clonotype was counted many times. The chain recombines TRBV20-1 with TRBJ2-7; TRBD2 might be the D (5 bases). CDR1 and CDR2 from the germline V gene are DFQATT and SNEGSKA (reference sequence). This CDR3 contains 14 residues. Trimming removed 6 bases from V and 5 bases from J, with 20 bases in between. CDR3 bases: TGCAGTGCCACGGGGAAGGGAAACCTCCACGAGCAGTACTTC. Translated: CSATGKGNLHEQYF.

The chain couples TRBV7-9 to TRBJ1-3, with unresolved D. Trimming removed 7 bases at V and 4 bases at J, with 11 bases between. Germline CDR1 and CDR2: SEHNR and FQNEAQ (reference sequence). The CDR3 consists of 13 residues. Written as DNA, the CDR3 is TGTGCCAGCACCCCCGGATCGGGAAACACCATATATTTT. Translated, it gives CASTPGSGNTIYF.

The table lists this clonotype with many counts. This chain links TRBV6-6 with TRBJ2-3; no reliable D call. The germline V and J ends were trimmed by 8 bases and 0 bases, with 9 bases remaining between them. The germline V gene has CDR1 MNHNY and CDR2 SVGAGI (reference sequence). The CDR3 length is 13 residues. CDR3 sequence reads: CASLMDSTDTQYF. The CDR3 region has the DNA TGTGCCAGCCTTATGGATAGCACAGATACGCAGTATTTT.

This clonotype was found a few times. The rearrangement joins TRBV19 to TRBJ2-2; 7 nucleotides align to TRBD1. CDR3 length: 15 amino acids. Germline loops: CDR1 LNHDA, CDR2 SQIVND (reference sequence). Germline trimming cut 6 bases from V and 5 bases from J; bases unmatched to any gene: 9. This chain's CDR3 is CASSPVTGPTGELFF. The CDR3 DNA sequence: TGTGCCAGTAGCCCGGTGACAGGGCCAACCGGGGAGCTGTTTTTT. The whole variable domain, filled in from reference TRBV19 and TRBJ2-2, reads DGGITQSPKYLFRKEGQNVTLSCEQNLNHDAMYWYRQDPGQGLRLIYYSQIVNDFQKGDIAEGYSVSREKKESFPLTVTSAQKNPTAFYLCASSPVTGPTGELFFGEGSRLTVL.

For this clonotype: A much more abundant neighbour one base away suggests this may be a read error. This sequence joins TRBV20-1 and TRBJ1-5; D uncertain. The CDR3 has 16 amino acids. Germline loops: CDR1 DFQATT, CDR2 SNEGSKA (reference sequence). The CDR3 bases are TGCAGTGCTAGGGGATTAGTGCTGGCTAGCAATCAGTCCCAGCATTTT. This sequence encodes CSARGLVLASNQSQHF.

There are many counts of this clonotype. The chain carries TRBV5-1 and TRBJ1-6; 7 bases are a match to TRBD1. V lost 5 bases, J lost 0 bases, and 11 bases stayed unmatched. The germline CDR1 and CDR2 sequences are SGHRS and YFSETQ. The length of the CDR3 is 18 residues. The CDR3 sequence: CASSLEPTGSSYNSPLHF. CDR3 bases: TGCGCCAGCAGTCTAGAACCGACAGGGAGCTCCTATAATTCACCCCTCCACTTT.

The rearrangement links TRBV7-3 to TRBJ2-3, with 9 positions matching TRBD2. Germline-derived CDR1 and CDR2 are SGHTA and FQGTGA. The CDR3 has 16 amino acids. With V trimmed by 4 bases and J by 0 bases, 5 bases remained unmatched. For the CDR3, the DNA is TGTGCCAGCAGCTCCCGACTAGCGGTGAGCACAGATACGCAGTATTTT. This translates into CASSSRLAVSTDTQYF.

This clonotype appeared a few times. The rearrangement links TRBV7-3 to TRBJ1-2; 8 positions match TRBD1. Looked up from germline, CDR1 is SGHTA and CDR2 is FQGTGA. The CDR3 length is 13 residues. V was clipped by 6 bases and J by 4 bases; unmatched bases: 4. CDR3 sequence (DNA): TGTGCCAGCAGTCGAGGACAGGGCTATGGCTACACCTTC. Translating it yields CASSRGQGYGYTF.

The sample holds many counts of this clonotype. This sequence joins TRBV20-1 and TRBJ2-7; 7 bases are shared with TRBD2. V lost 0 bases to trimming and J lost 6 bases; unmatched junction nucleotides: 11. This CDR3 has 15 amino acids. Looked up from germline, CDR1 is DFQATT and CDR2 is SNEGSKA (reference sequence). The CDR3 here is CSARDFKRDDSEQYF. The CDR3 DNA sequence: TGCAGTGCTAGAGATTTTAAGCGGGATGACTCCGAGCAGTACTTC.

This clonotype was detected only a few times. J is TRBJ1-3 and V is TRBV7-3; D is undetermined. Trimming took off 8 bases at V and 0 bases at J, with 8 bases between the two ends. From germline, CDR1 is SGHTA and CDR2 FQGTGA. This CDR3 contains 13 residues. In DNA, the CDR3 is TGTGCCAGCGGCAGCCACTCTGGAAACACCATATATTTT. It specifies CASGSHSGNTIYF.

This clonotype was seen many times. The rearrangement joins TRBV10-3 to TRBJ2-5; 8 bases fit TRBD2. CDR3 length: 14 amino acids. Germline V gene data show CDR1 as ENHRY and CDR2 as SYGVKD. With 3 bases clipped from V and 4 bases from J, the junction kept 4 bases outside the gene matches. The CDR3 DNA reads TGTGCCATCAGTGAAGGGACTAGACGAGAGACCCAGTACTTC. Translating gives CAISEGTRRETQYF.

This clonotype was counted many times. The chain carries TRBV5-1 and TRBJ2-5; TRBD2 aligns across 7 bases. The J segment lost 3 bases and the V segment lost 1 base, leaving 3 bases of the junction unmatched. CDR1 is SGHRS, CDR2 YFSETQ, per germline. This CDR3 comprises 14 residues. The CDR3 loop reads CASSLLGGEETQYF. CDR3 sequence (DNA): TGCGCCAGCAGCTTGCTGGGAGGGGAAGAGACCCAGTACTTC.

This clonotype was detected many times. The chain couples TRBV20-1 to TRBJ2-3, with 14 bases identical to TRBD2. The ends lost 6 bases at V and 0 bases at J; junction bases unmatched: 11. From germline, CDR1 is DFQATT and CDR2 SNEGSKA (reference sequence). This CDR3 is 18 amino acids long. The CDR3 loop reads CSATGTSGRVSSTDTQYF. The CDR3 DNA sequence: TGCAGTGCGACCGGGACTAGCGGGAGAGTTTCTAGCACAGATACGCAGTATTTT.

A word on this clonotype: At one end, the junction sequence differs from germline, possibly due to a read error. This sequence joins TRBV6-1 and TRBJ2-7, with 9 bases lining up with TRBD1. In germline, CDR1 is MNHNS, CDR2 SASEGT. The CDR3 consists of 16 residues. CDR3 region: CASSEDSGTGSYELYF. The CDR3 DNA reads TGTGCCAGCAGTGAAGATTCCGGGACAGGGTCGTACGAGCTGTACTTC.

With regard to this clonotype: A read error is possible here, since a much larger clone lies one base away. V and J are TRBV5-5 and TRBJ2-2; D is undetermined. Germline values: CDR1 SGHKS, CDR2 YYEKEE (reference sequence). The CDR3 runs 15 residues. The V end lost 0 bases, the J end lost 3 bases, and 9 bases lay between the germline ends. CDR3 nucleotide sequence: TGTGCCAGCAGCTTGGTGGCGGAACACACCGGGGAGCTGTTTTTT. Translated, it gives CASSLVAEHTGELFF.

This clonotype was seen many times. V gene TRBV28 combines with J gene TRBJ2-7; 8 positions match TRBD2. This CDR3 contains 12 residues. J was trimmed by 2 bases and V by 11 bases; bases with no gene match: 5. CDR1 and CDR2 (germline): MDHEN, SYDVKM. For the CDR3, the DNA is TGTGCCTCACTAGCGGACCCCTACGAGCAGTACTTC. Translation: CASLADPYEQYF.

Only a few counts were recorded for this clonotype. J is TRBJ2-1 and V is TRBV12-3 or TRBV12-4; 10 bases agree with TRBD2. The CDR3 has 14 amino acids. The V and J ends lost 7 bases and 7 bases, in that order; junction bases with no gene match: 7. This CDR3 reads CASKPSGRENEQFF. DNA for the CDR3: TGTGCCAGCAAACCTAGCGGGAGAGAGAATGAGCAGTTCTTC.

This clonotype was counted at least ten times. V and J are TRBV7-6 and TRBJ1-3; 8 bases are a match to TRBD1. With V trimmed by 6 bases and J by 3 bases, 4 bases remained unmatched. The CDR3 has 14 residues. CDR1 and CDR2 (germline): SGHVS, FNYEAQ. CDR3 sequence (DNA): TGTGCCAGCAGTCGACAGGGGTTTGGAAACACCATATATTTT. Translating it yields CASSRQGFGNTIYF.

This clonotype was seen a few times. V is TRBV28 and J is TRBJ1-5; possibly TRBD1 for D (6 bases). Germline assignment: CDR1 MDHEN and CDR2 SYDVKM. The CDR3 length is 16 residues. V was pared by 6 bases and J by 6 bases, with 21 bases between. CDR3 region: CASSLQTWGAGQPQHF. DNA for the CDR3: TGTGCCAGCAGCCTCCAGACGTGGGGGGCTGGTCAGCCCCAGCATTTT.

There are many counts of this clonotype. This sequence joins TRBV20-1 and TRBJ2-5, with 10 bases identical to TRBD2. The CDR3 has 14 residues. Germline V lookup: CDR1 DFQATT, CDR2 SNEGSKA (reference sequence). V lost 5 bases and J lost 2; bases outside the gene matches: 5. The CDR3 DNA sequence: TGCAGTGCTGGCCTAGCGGGAGATCAAGAGACCCAGTACTTC. It is translated as CSAGLAGDQETQYF.